This T cell receptor (beta chain) stems from a study of blood T cell repertoires in COVID-19. Study details: COVID-19 samples, acute and convalescent, were from the United States, Italy and Spain. PBMCs, B-cell-depleted T cells, or T cells were the source of the cDNA or gDNA that made up the material.

In the original processing: Reference gene primer amplification gave estimated nucleated cell counts. Measured with immunoSEQ multiplex PCR; TCRdb has only the in-frame clones, and not every one. That table furnishes V, J and clone size, whereas the DNA furnished D and trimming. The profile shows 200,000 to 300,000 clones, under 85% of them singletons. Germline V gene data show CDR1 as SGHNT and CDR2 as YYREEE (reference sequence). V lost 4 bases, J lost 4 bases, and 12 bases stayed unmatched. CDR3 length equals 17 residues. The TCR sequence derives from a human donor in a cohort sampled during active COVID-19. The sample taken for sequencing was peripheral blood. V gene TRBV5-4 combines with J gene TRBJ2-1, with TRBD2 matching 9 bases. As DNA, the CDR3 is TGTGCCAGCAGCCGGAAGGCGGGAGGGGGGGCTTACAATGAGCAGTTCTTC. Translation gives CASSRKAGGGAYNEQFF.